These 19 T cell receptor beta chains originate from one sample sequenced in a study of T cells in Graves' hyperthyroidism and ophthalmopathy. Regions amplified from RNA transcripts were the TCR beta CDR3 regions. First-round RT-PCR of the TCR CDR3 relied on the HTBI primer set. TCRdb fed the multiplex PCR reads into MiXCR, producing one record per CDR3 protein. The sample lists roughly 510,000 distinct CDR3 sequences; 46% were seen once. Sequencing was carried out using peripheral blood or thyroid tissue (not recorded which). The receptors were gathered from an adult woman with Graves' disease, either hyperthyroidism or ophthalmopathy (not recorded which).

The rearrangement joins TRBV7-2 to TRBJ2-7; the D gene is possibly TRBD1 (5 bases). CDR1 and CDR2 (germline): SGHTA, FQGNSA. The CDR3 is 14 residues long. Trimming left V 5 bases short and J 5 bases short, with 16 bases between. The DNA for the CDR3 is TGTGCCAGCAGCCGTAATACAGGTCCCGACGAGCAGTACTTC. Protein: CASSRNTGPDEQYF.

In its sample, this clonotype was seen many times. The chain's CDR3 is CASSQDYAGETQYF. The CDR3 nucleotides are TGCGCCAGCAGCCAGGACTACGCAGGGGAGACCCAGTACTTC. V gene TRBV4-1 combines with J gene TRBJ2-5, with a possible D match to TRBD2 (6 bases). Germline lookup yields CDR1 MGHRA and CDR2 YSYEKL. Trimming removed 3 bases at V and 5 bases at J, with 13 bases between. The CDR3 sequence is 14 residues long.

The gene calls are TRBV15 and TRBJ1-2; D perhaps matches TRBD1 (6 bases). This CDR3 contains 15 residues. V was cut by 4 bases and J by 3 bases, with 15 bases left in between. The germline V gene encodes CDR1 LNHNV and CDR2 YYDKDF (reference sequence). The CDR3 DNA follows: TGTGCCACCAGCACCGAGACAGGAAGGTACTATGGCTACACCTTC. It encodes CATSTETGRYYGYTF.

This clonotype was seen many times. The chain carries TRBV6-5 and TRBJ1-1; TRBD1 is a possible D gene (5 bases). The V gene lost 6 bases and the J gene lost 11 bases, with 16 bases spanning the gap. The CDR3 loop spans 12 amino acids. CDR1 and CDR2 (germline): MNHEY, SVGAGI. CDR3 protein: CASSYRGGGAFF. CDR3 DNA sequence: TGTGCCAGCAGCTACCGGGGTGGGGGGGCTTTCTTT.

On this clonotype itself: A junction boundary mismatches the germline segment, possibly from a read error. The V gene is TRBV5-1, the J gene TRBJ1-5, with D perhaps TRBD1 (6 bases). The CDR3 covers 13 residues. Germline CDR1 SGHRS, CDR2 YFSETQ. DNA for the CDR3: TGTGCCAGCTCTACGGACAGAAATCAGCCCCAGCATTTT. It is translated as CASSTDRNQPQHF.

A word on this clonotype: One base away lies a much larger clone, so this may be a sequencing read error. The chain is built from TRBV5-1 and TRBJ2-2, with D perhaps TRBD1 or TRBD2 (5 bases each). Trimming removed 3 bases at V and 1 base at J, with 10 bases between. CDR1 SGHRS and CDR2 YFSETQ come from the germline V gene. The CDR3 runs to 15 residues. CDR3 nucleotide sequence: TGCGCCAGCAGCTCGGGACCCATGAACACCGGGGAGCTGTTTTTT. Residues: CASSSGPMNTGELFF.

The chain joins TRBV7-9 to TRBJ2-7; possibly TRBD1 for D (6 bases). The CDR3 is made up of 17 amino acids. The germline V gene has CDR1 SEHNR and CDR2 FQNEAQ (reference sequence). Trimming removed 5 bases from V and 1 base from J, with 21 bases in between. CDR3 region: CASSQDAVATGSYEQYF. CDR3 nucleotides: TGTGCCAGCAGCCAAGATGCCGTAGCCACAGGGTCCTACGAGCAGTACTTC.

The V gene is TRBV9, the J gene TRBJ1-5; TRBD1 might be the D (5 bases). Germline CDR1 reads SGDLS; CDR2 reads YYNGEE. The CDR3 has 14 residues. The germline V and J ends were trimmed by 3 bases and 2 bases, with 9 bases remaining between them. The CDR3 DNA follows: TGTGCCAGCAGCGCAGGGATCCGCAATCAGCCCCAGCATTTT. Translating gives CASSAGIRNQPQHF.

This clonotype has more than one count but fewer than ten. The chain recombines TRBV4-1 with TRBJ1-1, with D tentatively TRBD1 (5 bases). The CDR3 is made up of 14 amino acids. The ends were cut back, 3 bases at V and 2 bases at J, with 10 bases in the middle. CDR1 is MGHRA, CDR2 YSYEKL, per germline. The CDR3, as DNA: TGCGCCAGCAGCCAGGCAGGGCCTAACACTGAAGCTTTCTTT. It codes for CASSQAGPNTEAFF.

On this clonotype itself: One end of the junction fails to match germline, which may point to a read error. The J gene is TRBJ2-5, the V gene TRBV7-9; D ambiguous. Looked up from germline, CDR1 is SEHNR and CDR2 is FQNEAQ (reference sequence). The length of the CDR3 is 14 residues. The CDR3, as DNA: TGTGCCAGCAGCTTGTTGCAGCTGAAAGATACCCAGTACTTC. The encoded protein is CASSLLQLKDTQYF. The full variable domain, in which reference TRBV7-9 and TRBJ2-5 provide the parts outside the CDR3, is DTGVSQNPRHKITKRGQNVTFRCDPISEHNRLYWYRQTLGQGPEFLTYFQNEAQLEKSRLLSDRFSAERPKGSFSTLEIQRTEQGDSAMYLCASSLLQLKDTQYFGPGTRLLVL.

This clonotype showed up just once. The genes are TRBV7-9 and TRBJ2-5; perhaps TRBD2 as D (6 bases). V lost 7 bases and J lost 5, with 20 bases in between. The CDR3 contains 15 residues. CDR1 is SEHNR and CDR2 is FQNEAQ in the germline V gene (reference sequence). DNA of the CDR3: TGTGCCAGCAACAATGACGGGACTCTGTACGAGACCCAGTACTTC. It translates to CASNNDGTLYETQYF.

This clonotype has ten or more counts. The CDR3 sequence: CASSQSDSRIAYEQYF. The DNA of the CDR3 is TGCGCCAGCAGCCAATCGGACAGCAGGATCGCCTACGAGCAGTACTTC. The J gene is TRBJ2-7, the V gene TRBV4-3, with D perhaps TRBD1 (6 bases). Looked up from germline, CDR1 is LGHNA and CDR2 is YSLEER. V was cut by 2 bases and J by 2 bases, with 16 bases left in between. This CDR3 comprises 16 residues.

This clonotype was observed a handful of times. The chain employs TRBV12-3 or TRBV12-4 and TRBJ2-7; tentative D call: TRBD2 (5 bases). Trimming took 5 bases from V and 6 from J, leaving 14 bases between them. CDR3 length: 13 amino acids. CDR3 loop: CASSVRAPGEQYF. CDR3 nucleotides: TGTGCCAGCAGTGTGAGGGCCCCCGGCGAGCAGTACTTC.

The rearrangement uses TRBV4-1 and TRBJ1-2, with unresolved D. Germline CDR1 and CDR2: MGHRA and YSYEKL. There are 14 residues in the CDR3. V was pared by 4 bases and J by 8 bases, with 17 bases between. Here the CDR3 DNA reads TGCGCCAGCAGCCCTGCCGGTATTATCGGAGGCTACACCTTC. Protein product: CASSPAGIIGGYTF.

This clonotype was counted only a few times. The CDR3 region has the DNA TGTGCCAGCAGTGTGACAGGGTTGGAGACCCAGTACTTC. It specifies CASSVTGLETQYF. V and J are TRBV28 and TRBJ2-5; 7 nucleotides line up with TRBD1. Germline CDR1 is MDHEN and CDR2 is SYDVKM. The CDR3 length is 13 residues. Unmatched junction bases numbered 5, after V lost 5 bases and J lost 5 bases.

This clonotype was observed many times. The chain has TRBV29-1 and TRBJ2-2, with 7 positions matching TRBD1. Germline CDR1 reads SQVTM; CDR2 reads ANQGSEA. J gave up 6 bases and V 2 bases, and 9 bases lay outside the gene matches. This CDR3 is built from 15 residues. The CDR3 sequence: CSVERRQGYSGELFF. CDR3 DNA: TGCAGCGTTGAACGACGACAGGGCTATTCCGGGGAGCTGTTTTTT.

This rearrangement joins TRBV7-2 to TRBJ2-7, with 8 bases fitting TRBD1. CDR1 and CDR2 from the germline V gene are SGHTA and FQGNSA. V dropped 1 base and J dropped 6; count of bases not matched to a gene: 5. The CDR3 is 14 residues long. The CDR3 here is CASSLDRTGGEQYF. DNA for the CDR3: TGTGCCAGCAGCTTAGATCGAACAGGGGGCGAGCAGTACTTC.

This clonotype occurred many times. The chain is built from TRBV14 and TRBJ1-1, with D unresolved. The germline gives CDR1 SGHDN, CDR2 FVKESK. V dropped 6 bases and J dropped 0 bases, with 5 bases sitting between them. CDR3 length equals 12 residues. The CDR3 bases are TGTGCCAGCAGTACACTGAACACTGAAGCTTTCTTT. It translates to CASSTLNTEAFF.

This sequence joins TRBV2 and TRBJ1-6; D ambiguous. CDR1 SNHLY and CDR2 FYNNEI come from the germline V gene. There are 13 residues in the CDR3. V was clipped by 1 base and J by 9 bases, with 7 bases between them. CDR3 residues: CASSEDPASPLHF. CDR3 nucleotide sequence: TGTGCCAGCAGTGAAGATCCCGCTTCACCCCTCCACTTT.